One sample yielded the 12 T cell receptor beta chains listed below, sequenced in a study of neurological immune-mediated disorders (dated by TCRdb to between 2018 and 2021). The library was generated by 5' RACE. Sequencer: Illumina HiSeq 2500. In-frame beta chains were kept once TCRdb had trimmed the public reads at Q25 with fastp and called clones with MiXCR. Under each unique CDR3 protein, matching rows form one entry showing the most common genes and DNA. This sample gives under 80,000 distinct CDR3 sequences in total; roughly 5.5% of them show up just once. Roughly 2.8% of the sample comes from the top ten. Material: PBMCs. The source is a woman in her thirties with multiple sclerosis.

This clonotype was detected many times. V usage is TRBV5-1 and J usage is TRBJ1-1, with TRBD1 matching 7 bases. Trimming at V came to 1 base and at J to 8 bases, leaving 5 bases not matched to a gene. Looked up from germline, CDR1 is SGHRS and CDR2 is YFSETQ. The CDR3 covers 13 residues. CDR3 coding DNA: TGCGCCAGCAGCTTGTCCCCAGGGGGAGAAGCTTTCTTT. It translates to CASSLSPGGEAFF.

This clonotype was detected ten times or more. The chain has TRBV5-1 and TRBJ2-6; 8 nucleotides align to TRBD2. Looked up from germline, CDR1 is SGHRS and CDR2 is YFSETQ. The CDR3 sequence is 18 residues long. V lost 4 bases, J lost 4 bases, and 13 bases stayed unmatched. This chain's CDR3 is CASSSTGTSSVGANVLTF. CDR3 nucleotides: TGCGCCAGCAGCAGCACCGGGACTAGTTCTGTCGGGGCCAACGTCCTGACTTTC. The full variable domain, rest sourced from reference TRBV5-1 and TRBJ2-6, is KAGVTQTPRYLIKTRGQQVTLSCSPISGHRSVSWYQQTPGQGLQFLFEYFSETQRNKGNFPGRFSGRQFSNSRSEMNVSTLELGDSALYLCASSSTGTSSVGANVLTFGAGSRLTVL.

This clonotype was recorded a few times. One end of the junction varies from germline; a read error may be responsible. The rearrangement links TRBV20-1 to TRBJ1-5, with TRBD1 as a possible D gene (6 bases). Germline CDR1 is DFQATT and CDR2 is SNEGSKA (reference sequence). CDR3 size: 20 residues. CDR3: CSARDINEDSKIYSNQPQNF. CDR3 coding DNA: TGCAGTGCTAGAGATATTAATGAGGACAGCAAAATCTATAGCAATCAGCCCCAGAATTTT.

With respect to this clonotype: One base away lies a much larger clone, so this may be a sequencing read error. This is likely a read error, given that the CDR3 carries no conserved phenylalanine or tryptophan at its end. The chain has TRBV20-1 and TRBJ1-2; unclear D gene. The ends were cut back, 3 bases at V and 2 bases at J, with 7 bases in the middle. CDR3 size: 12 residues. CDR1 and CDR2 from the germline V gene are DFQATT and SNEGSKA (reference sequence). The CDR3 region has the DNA TGCAGTGCTAGCCTACGGAACTATGGCTACACCATC. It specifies CSASLRNYGYTI.

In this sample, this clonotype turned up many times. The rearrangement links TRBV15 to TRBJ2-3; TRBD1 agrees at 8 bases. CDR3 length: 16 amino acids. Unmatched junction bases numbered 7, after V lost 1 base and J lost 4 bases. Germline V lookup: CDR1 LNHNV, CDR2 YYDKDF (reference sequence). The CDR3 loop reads CATSRVGTGIPDTQYF. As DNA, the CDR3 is TGTGCCACCAGCAGAGTGGGGACAGGAATCCCAGATACGCAGTATTTT.

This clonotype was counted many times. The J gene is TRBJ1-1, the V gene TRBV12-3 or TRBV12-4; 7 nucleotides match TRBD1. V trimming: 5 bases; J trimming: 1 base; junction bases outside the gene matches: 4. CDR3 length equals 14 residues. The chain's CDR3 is CASSPGQANTEAFF. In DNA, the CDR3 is TGTGCCAGCAGTCCCGGACAGGCGAACACTGAAGCTTTCTTT.

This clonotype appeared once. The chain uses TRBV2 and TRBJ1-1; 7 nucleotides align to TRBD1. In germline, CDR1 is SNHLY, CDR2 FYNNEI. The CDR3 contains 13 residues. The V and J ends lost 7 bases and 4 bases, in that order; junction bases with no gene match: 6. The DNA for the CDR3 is TGTGCCAGCAAATTGACAGGGACCACTGAAGCTTTCTTT. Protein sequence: CASKLTGTTEAFF.

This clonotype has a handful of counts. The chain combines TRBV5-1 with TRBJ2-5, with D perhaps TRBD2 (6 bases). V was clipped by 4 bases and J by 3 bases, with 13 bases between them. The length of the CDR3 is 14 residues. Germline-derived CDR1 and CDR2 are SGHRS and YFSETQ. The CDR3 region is CASSAMGGEETQYF. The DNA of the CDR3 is TGCGCCAGCAGCGCCATGGGGGGAGAAGAGACCCAGTACTTC. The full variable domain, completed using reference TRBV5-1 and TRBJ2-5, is KAGVTQTPRYLIKTRGQQVTLSCSPISGHRSVSWYQQTPGQGLQFLFEYFSETQRNKGNFPGRFSGRQFSNSRSEMNVSTLELGDSALYLCASSAMGGEETQYFGPGTRLLVL.

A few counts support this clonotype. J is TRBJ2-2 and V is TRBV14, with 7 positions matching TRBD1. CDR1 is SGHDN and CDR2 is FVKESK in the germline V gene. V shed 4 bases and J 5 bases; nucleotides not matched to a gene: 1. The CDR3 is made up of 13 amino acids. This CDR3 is CASSLQGTGELFF. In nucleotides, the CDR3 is TGTGCCAGCAGCCTACAGGGGACCGGGGAGCTGTTTTTT.

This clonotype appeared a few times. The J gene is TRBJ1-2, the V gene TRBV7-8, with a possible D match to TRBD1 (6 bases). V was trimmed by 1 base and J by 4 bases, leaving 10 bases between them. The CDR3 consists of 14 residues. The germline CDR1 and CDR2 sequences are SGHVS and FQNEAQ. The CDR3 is CASSLGGRGYGYTF. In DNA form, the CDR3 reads TGTGCCAGCAGCTTAGGTGGCAGGGGCTATGGCTACACCTTC.

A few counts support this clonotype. The CDR3 spells CASSPLGRGSYNEQFF. As DNA, the CDR3 is TGTGCCAGCAGCCCCCTAGGGCGGGGCTCCTACAATGAGCAGTTCTTC. The rearrangement uses TRBV9 and TRBJ2-1, with TRBD2 as a possible D gene (6 bases). This CDR3 is 16 amino acids long. The ends were cut back, 4 bases at V and 0 bases at J, with 14 bases in the middle. Germline V CDR1 and CDR2: SGDLS, YYNGEE.

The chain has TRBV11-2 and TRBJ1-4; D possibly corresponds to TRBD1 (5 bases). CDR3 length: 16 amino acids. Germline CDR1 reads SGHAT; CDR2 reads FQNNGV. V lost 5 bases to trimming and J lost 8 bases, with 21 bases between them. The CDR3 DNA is TGTGCCAGCAGCCAATTTCTCCAGGGAGGAGGAGAAAAACTGTTTTTT. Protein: CASSQFLQGGGEKLFF. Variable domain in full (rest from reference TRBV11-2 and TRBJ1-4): EAGVAQSPRYKIIEKRQSVAFWCNPISGHATLYWYQQILGQGPKLLIQFQNNGVVDDSQLPKDRFSAERLKGVDSTLKIQPAKLEDSAVYLCASSQFLQGGGEKLFFGSGTQLSVL.